Many counts were recorded for the clone carrying this T cell receptor (beta chain). The antigen is not known. Germline V gene data show CDR1 as KGHDR and CDR2 as SFDVKD. The CDR3 runs 14 residues. The V end was cut by 4 bases, the J end by 5 bases, with 12 bases between. Preparing the TCRbeta library involved the use of unique molecular identifiers. TCRdb itself ran the PCR reads through MiXCR, one entry per CDR3 protein. The table lists under 60,000 distinct CDR3 sequences, about 5.7% of them singletons. This sample stems from a study of T-cell reconstitution after alpha-beta-depleted transplantation in children. Study-level points and caveats: Expanded graft clones numbering several hundred reportedly gave rise to alpha-beta T cells about two months after transplant. At the one-year point after transplant, T-cell counts and TCRbeta diversity were found to come mostly from T cells that had been newly produced.

The material sequenced was PBMCs, mostly from graft donor cells, taken 60 days after TCRalphabeta/CD19-depleted stem cell transplant. The TCR sequence derives from a female patient between 2 and 15 years old who had a stem cell transplant for aplastic anemia, so the T cells may come from the graft donor. J is TRBJ2-3 and V is TRBV24-1; D is perhaps TRBD1 (5 bases). The DNA for the CDR3 is TGTGCCACCAGTGAAACAGGCAGGCAAGATACGCAGTATTTT. Translated, it gives CATSETGRQDTQYF.